The 29 T cell receptor beta chains in this list originate from one sample, sequenced in a study of blood T cell repertoires in COVID-19. Generated by immunoSEQ multiplex PCR, the TCRdb table keeps only in-frame clones and is missing some. Seen here are 260,000 or so clones, 83% observed once, and the top ten hold 4.5% to 7%. Sample: peripheral blood. Receptor source: a man older than 75 with acute or convalescent COVID-19.

The rearrangement links TRBV5-6 to TRBJ1-1, with D possibly being TRBD1 (6 bases). Trimming shortened V by 3 bases and J by 1 base, and 7 bases separated the two germline ends. Germline V gene lookup returns CDR1 SGHDT and CDR2 YYEEEE. The CDR3 runs 13 residues. CDR3: CASSWGQNTEAFF. The CDR3 DNA is TGTGCCAGCAGCTGGGGACAGAACACTGAAGCTTTCTTT.

This sequence joins TRBV27 and TRBJ2-2; TRBD2 matches 9 bases. V shed 5 bases and J 1 base; nucleotides not matched to a gene: 5. The CDR3 sequence is 16 residues long. Germline V gives CDR1 MNHEY, CDR2 SMNVEV (reference sequence). DNA for the CDR3: TGTGCCAGCAGTCAGACGACTAGCGGGAACACCGGGGAGCTGTTTTTT. The encoded protein is CASSQTTSGNTGELFF.

The chain combines TRBV9 with TRBJ2-5; TRBD1 is a possible D gene (6 bases). Germline V gene lookup returns CDR1 SGDLS and CDR2 YYNGEE. The CDR3 contains 15 residues. Trimming cost V 4 bases and J 0 bases, with 13 bases left between them. The CDR3 nucleotides read TGTGCCAGCAGCCCACTCCGGACAGACCAAGAGACCCAGTACTTC. Translating it yields CASSPLRTDQETQYF. Drawing the rest from reference TRBV9 and TRBJ2-5, the complete variable domain is DSGVTQTPKHLITATGQRVTLRCSPRSGDLSVYWYQQSLDQGLQFLIQYYNGEERAKGNILERFSAQQFPDLHSELNLSSLELGDSALYFCASSPLRTDQETQYFGPGTRLLVL.

This chain uses TRBV15 with TRBJ2-7, with 10 bases that match TRBD1. V lost 5 bases, J lost 3 bases, and 1 base stayed unmatched. The germline V gene has CDR1 LNHNV and CDR2 YYDKDF (reference sequence). CDR3 size: 13 residues. CDR3: CATSGTGDYEQYF. The CDR3 DNA follows: TGTGCCACCAGCGGGACAGGGGACTACGAGCAGTACTTC.

The V call is TRBV5-1, the J call TRBJ2-3; D not resolved. In germline, CDR1 is SGHRS, CDR2 YFSETQ. This CDR3 has 13 amino acids. V lost 5 bases and J 0 bases, leaving 7 bases between the germline ends. CDR3 coding DNA: TGCGCCAGCAGAGACGGGAGCACAGATACGCAGTATTTT. It yields the protein CASRDGSTDTQYF.

Only one count was recorded for this clone. The V gene is TRBV7-9, the J gene TRBJ1-1; TRBD1 matches 9 bases. J gave up 1 base and V 7 bases, and 7 bases lay outside the gene matches. The germline CDR1 and CDR2 sequences are SEHNR and FQNEAQ (reference sequence). The CDR3 has 15 amino acids. The DNA of the CDR3 is TGTGCCAGCACCAAGTGGGACAGGGAGAACACTGAAGCTTTCTTT. This sequence encodes CASTKWDRENTEAFF.

The chain has TRBV28 and TRBJ1-5; TRBD1 aligns across 9 bases. With V trimmed by 5 bases and J by 6 bases, 14 bases remained unmatched. The CDR3 length is 17 residues. Germline CDR1 reads MDHEN; CDR2 reads SYDVKM. The CDR3 region is CASSRTGGARASQPQHF. DNA for the CDR3: TGTGCCAGCAGTCGAACAGGGGGCGCAAGGGCCAGTCAGCCCCAGCATTTT.

The rearrangement links TRBV19 to TRBJ2-2; no reliable D call. Germline assignment: CDR1 LNHDA and CDR2 SQIVND (reference sequence). CDR3 length: 13 amino acids. The V and J ends lost 2 bases and 4 bases respectively, with 5 bases between them. This CDR3 is CASSIIRTGELFF. CDR3 sequence (DNA): TGTGCCAGTAGTATAATCCGCACCGGGGAGCTGTTTTTT.

This chain's CDR3 is CASSPLGLEHRELFF. The CDR3, as DNA: TGTGCCAGTAGTCCCCTGGGGCTGGAACACCGGGAGCTGTTTTTT. The chain uses TRBV19 and TRBJ2-2; D might be TRBD1 (5 bases). Germline loops: CDR1 LNHDA, CDR2 SQIVND (reference sequence). There are 15 residues in the CDR3. V was shortened by 5 bases and J by 9 bases, with 19 bases between the two germline ends.

The chain carries TRBV3-1 (or the pseudogene TRBV3-2) and TRBJ2-1, with D possibly matching TRBD2 (5 bases). The CDR3 covers 15 residues. Trimming left V 4 bases short and J 4 bases short, with 14 bases between. Germline V CDR1 and CDR2: LGHDT, YNNKEL (reference sequence). This chain's CDR3 is CASSLSDLLYNEQFF. CDR3 bases: TGTGCCAGCAGCCTCTCGGACTTACTTTACAATGAGCAGTTCTTC.

The rearrangement links TRBV9 to TRBJ1-4; D is unclear. This CDR3 comprises 16 residues. V was shortened by 0 bases and J by 6 bases, with 15 bases between the two germline ends. CDR1 is SGDLS, CDR2 YYNGEE, per germline. The CDR3 DNA sequence: TGTGCCAGCAGCGTAGGAAACAGCCTCACGGATGAAAAACTGTTTTTT. Translation gives CASSVGNSLTDEKLFF. Drawing the rest from reference TRBV9 and TRBJ1-4, the complete variable domain is DSGVTQTPKHLITATGQRVTLRCSPRSGDLSVYWYQQSLDQGLQFLIQYYNGEERAKGNILERFSAQQFPDLHSELNLSSLELGDSALYFCASSVGNSLTDEKLFFGSGTQLSVL.

The gene calls are TRBV7-9 and TRBJ1-1, with TRBD1 matching over 8 bases. Germline CDR1 and CDR2: SEHNR and FQNEAQ (reference sequence). The CDR3 sequence is 15 residues long. J gave up 4 bases and V 3 bases, and 7 bases lay outside the gene matches. CDR3 residues: CASSLGRGRITEAFF. The CDR3 DNA is TGTGCCAGCAGCTTGGGCAGGGGGCGGATCACTGAAGCTTTCTTT.

This chain uses TRBV5-1 with TRBJ2-2; 9 nucleotides align to TRBD1. The germline V gene has CDR1 SGHRS and CDR2 YFSETQ. This CDR3 region has 15 residues. V dropped 4 bases and J dropped 3; count of bases not matched to a gene: 4. CDR3 in DNA: TGCGCCAGCAGCATGGGACAGGGCTACACCGGGGAGCTGTTTTTT. Translated: CASSMGQGYTGELFF. The variable domain in full, with the rest retrieved from reference TRBV5-1 and TRBJ2-2, is KAGVTQTPRYLIKTRGQQVTLSCSPISGHRSVSWYQQTPGQGLQFLFEYFSETQRNKGNFPGRFSGRQFSNSRSEMNVSTLELGDSALYLCASSMGQGYTGELFFGEGSRLTVL.

The chain employs TRBV7-9 and TRBJ2-5, with D perhaps TRBD1 (6 bases). The length of the CDR3 is 15 residues. Germline V CDR1 and CDR2: SEHNR, FQNEAQ (reference sequence). V shed 0 bases and J shed 3 bases, with 11 bases lying between them. The CDR3 DNA reads as TGTGCCAGCAGCTTAGCGCCCAGGGGAAAAGAGACCCAGTACTTC. Translated, it gives CASSLAPRGKETQYF. The variable domain in full, completed from reference TRBV7-9 and TRBJ2-5, reads DTGVSQNPRHKITKRGQNVTFRCDPISEHNRLYWYRQTLGQGPEFLTYFQNEAQLEKSRLLSDRFSAERPKGSFSTLEIQRTEQGDSAMYLCASSLAPRGKETQYFGPGTRLLVL.

The rearrangement joins TRBV6-2 or TRBV6-3 to TRBJ2-4; TRBD2 matches 8 bases. Looked up from germline, CDR1 is MNHEY and CDR2 is SVGEGT. V lost 0 bases and J lost 3; bases outside the gene matches: 10. The CDR3 totals 18 residues. CDR3 sequence: CASSYSRGTRVYKNIQYF. CDR3 DNA: TGTGCCAGCAGTTACTCGAGGGGGACTAGGGTTTACAAAAACATTCAGTACTTC.

In its sample, this clone was seen once. The chain uses TRBV28 and TRBJ1-5, with D possibly being TRBD1 (5 bases). The CDR3 has 14 amino acids. V was pared by 11 bases and J by 3 bases, with 17 bases between. Per germline, CDR1 MDHEN and CDR2 SYDVKM. CDR3 in amino acids: CASQWTPLNQPQHF. In DNA form, the CDR3 reads TGTGCCTCGCAATGGACACCTCTCAATCAGCCCCAGCATTTT.

This clone was seen more than once but under ten times. The chain is built from TRBV5-1 and TRBJ2-7, with 7 bases matching TRBD2. V lost 0 bases to trimming and J lost 6 bases; unmatched junction nucleotides: 9. The CDR3 consists of 15 residues. Germline V CDR1 and CDR2: SGHRS, YFSETQ. The chain's CDR3 is CASSLESLWTSEQYF. CDR3 nucleotides: TGCGCCAGCAGCTTGGAGTCACTGTGGACTAGCGAGCAGTACTTC. Looking up the rest from reference TRBV5-1 and TRBJ2-7 gives the full variable domain: KAGVTQTPRYLIKTRGQQVTLSCSPISGHRSVSWYQQTPGQGLQFLFEYFSETQRNKGNFPGRFSGRQFSNSRSEMNVSTLELGDSALYLCASSLESLWTSEQYFGPGTRLTVT.

The gene calls are TRBV7-6 and TRBJ2-5, with 10 bases that match TRBD2. The germline CDR1 and CDR2 sequences are SGHVS and FNYEAQ. V gave up 2 bases and J gave up 7 bases; unmatched junction bases: 4. CDR3 length: 14 residues. CDR3: CASSLTTSGVTQYF. The CDR3 DNA reads TGTGCCAGCAGCTTAACTACTAGCGGGGTGACCCAGTACTTC.

This clone was picked up one time. This chain uses TRBV5-1 with TRBJ1-2; the match to TRBD1 covers 10 bases. The germline CDR1 and CDR2 sequences are SGHRS and YFSETQ. V gave up 4 bases and J gave up 5 bases; unmatched junction bases: 5. The CDR3 length is 14 residues. CDR3 coding DNA: TGCGCCAGCAGCGACCGGACAGGGGGGTATGGCTACACCTTC. Translation: CASSDRTGGYGYTF. The whole variable domain, remainder taken from reference TRBV5-1 and TRBJ1-2, is KAGVTQTPRYLIKTRGQQVTLSCSPISGHRSVSWYQQTPGQGLQFLFEYFSETQRNKGNFPGRFSGRQFSNSRSEMNVSTLELGDSALYLCASSDRTGGYGYTFGSGTRLTVV.

This clone has a single count. The V and J genes are TRBV18 and TRBJ2-1; D perhaps matches TRBD2 (6 bases). V gave up 0 bases and J gave up 9 bases, with 12 bases separating them. The CDR3 loop spans 14 amino acids. CDR1 and CDR2 (germline): KGHSH, LQKENI. The CDR3 DNA reads TGTGCCAGCTCACCACCACTGGGGGGACCTGAGCAGTTCTTC. It translates to CASSPPLGGPEQFF.

This clone was seen once. This rearrangement joins TRBV5-1 to TRBJ2-7; 8 bases line up with TRBD2. With V trimmed by 7 bases and J by 5 bases, 11 bases remained unmatched. CDR1 and CDR2 (germline): SGHRS, YFSETQ. The CDR3 sequence is 14 residues long. DNA of the CDR3: TGCGCCAGCTCTCCAACTAGCGGAGGCAACGAGCAGTACTTC. The encoded protein is CASSPTSGGNEQYF.

This CDR3 is CASSKGGQPTYEQYF. CDR3 DNA sequence: TGTGCCAGCAGCAAAGGGGGACAACCCACCTACGAGCAGTACTTC. The rearrangement links TRBV2 to TRBJ2-7; a weak D match, TRBD1 (6 bases). Trimming left V 6 bases short and J 2 bases short, with 17 bases between. The CDR3 spans 15 residues. Per germline, CDR1 SNHLY and CDR2 FYNNEI. Combining the CDR3 with reference TRBV2 and TRBJ2-7 gives the whole variable domain EPEVTQTPSHQVTQMGQEVILRCVPISNHLYFYWYRQILGQKVEFLVSFYNNEISEKSEIFDDQFSVERPDGSNFTLKIRSTKLEDSAMYFCASSKGGQPTYEQYFGPGTRLTVT.

The chain links TRBV6-6 to TRBJ2-5; TRBD2 matches at 12 bases. The ends lost 5 bases at V and 1 base at J; junction bases unmatched: 14. CDR1 MNHNY and CDR2 SVGAGI come from the germline V gene (reference sequence). The CDR3 extends over 19 amino acids. DNA of the CDR3: TGTGCCAGCAGTCCCGGACTAGCGGGAACGGGTTTCCGCCAAGAGACCCAGTACTTC. Its protein is CASSPGLAGTGFRQETQYF.

The V call is TRBV5-8, the J call TRBJ2-7; a possible D gene is TRBD2 (6 bases). Trimming shortened V by 2 bases and J by 3 bases, and 12 bases separated the two germline ends. The CDR3 is 14 residues long. Germline-derived CDR1 and CDR2 are SGHTS and YDEGEE. DNA of the CDR3: TGTGCCAGCAGCTTATCCGGGGGTTACTACGAGCAGTACTTC. Residues: CASSLSGGYYEQYF.

This chain links TRBV27 with TRBJ2-1; 9 bases agree with TRBD2. The CDR3 runs 16 residues. In germline, CDR1 is MNHEY, CDR2 SMNVEV (reference sequence). The V and J ends lost 5 bases and 2 bases, in that order; junction bases with no gene match: 7. The CDR3 sequence is CASSNLAGVAYNEQFF. DNA for the CDR3: TGTGCCAGCAGTAACTTAGCGGGGGTGGCCTACAATGAGCAGTTCTTC.

This clone appeared once. The chain uses TRBV28 and TRBJ2-7; D might be TRBD2 (6 bases). Trimming took off 5 bases at V and 6 bases at J, with 20 bases between the two ends. This CDR3 has 15 amino acids. The germline CDR1 and CDR2 sequences are MDHEN and SYDVKM. CDR3 coding DNA: TGTGCCAGCAGTCCCCCGGCGGCGGGATCTCGCGAGCAGTACTTC. Translating gives CASSPPAAGSREQYF.

J is TRBJ1-6 and V is TRBV9, with TRBD1 matching 12 bases. The ends lost 0 bases at V and 10 bases at J; junction bases unmatched: 2. The CDR3 runs to 15 residues. Per germline, CDR1 SGDLS and CDR2 YYNGEE. CDR3 bases: TGTGCCAGCAGCGTAGAAGGGACAGGGGGCTCACCCCTCCACTTT. Protein product: CASSVEGTGGSPLHF.

The V gene is TRBV9, the J gene TRBJ1-1, with a weak D call TRBD1 (5 bases). The CDR3 extends over 16 amino acids. V dropped 3 bases and J dropped 0 bases, with 15 bases sitting between them. Germline assignment: CDR1 SGDLS and CDR2 YYNGEE. The CDR3: CASSDTTANMNTEAFF. CDR3 bases: TGTGCCAGCAGCGACACGACAGCGAACATGAACACTGAAGCTTTCTTT.

The CDR3 bases are TGTGCCAGCAGTGAGTTCCAGATCCAAGAGACCCAGTACTTC. It codes for CASSEFQIQETQYF. The genes are TRBV25-1 and TRBJ2-5; D ambiguous. Trimming shortened V by 3 bases and J by 1 base, and 9 bases separated the two germline ends. The CDR3 consists of 14 residues. Germline CDR1 is MGHDK and CDR2 is SYGVNS.